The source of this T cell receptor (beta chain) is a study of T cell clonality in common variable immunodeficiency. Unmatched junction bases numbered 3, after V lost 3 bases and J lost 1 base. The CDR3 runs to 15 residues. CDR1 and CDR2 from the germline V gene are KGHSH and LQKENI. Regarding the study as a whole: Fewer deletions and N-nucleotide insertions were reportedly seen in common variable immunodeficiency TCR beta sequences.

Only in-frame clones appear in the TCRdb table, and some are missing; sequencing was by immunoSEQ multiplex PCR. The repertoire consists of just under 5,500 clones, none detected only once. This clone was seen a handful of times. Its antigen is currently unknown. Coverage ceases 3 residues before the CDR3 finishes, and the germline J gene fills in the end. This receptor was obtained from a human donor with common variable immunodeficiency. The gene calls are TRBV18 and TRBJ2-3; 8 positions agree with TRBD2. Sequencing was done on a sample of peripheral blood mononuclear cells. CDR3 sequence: CASSPSGGGTDTQYF. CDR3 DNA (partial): TGTGCCAGCTCACCTTCCGGGGGGGGCACAGATACG.